The 2 T cell receptor beta chains below all came from one sample that was sequenced in a study of blood T cell repertoires in COVID-19. Method: immunoSEQ multiplex PCR; TCRdb's copy keeps in-frame clones and lacks some. The sample gives more than 150,000 clones, about nine tenths of which show up once; more than 2% is in the top ten. The sample consisted of peripheral blood. The receptors originated from a woman aged 70 to 79 with acute or convalescent COVID-19.

This chain links TRBV18 with TRBJ1-5; D perhaps matches TRBD1 (5 bases). The V end was cut by 8 bases, the J end by 1 base, with 9 bases between. Germline-derived CDR1 and CDR2 are KGHSH and LQKENI. This CDR3 contains 13 residues. DNA of the CDR3: TGTGCCAGCCGGGGGGACAGCAATCAGCCCCAGCATTTT. Amino acid sequence: CASRGDSNQPQHF.

A single count supports this clone. The rearrangement links TRBV19 to TRBJ2-5; D might be TRBD1 (6 bases). In germline, CDR1 is LNHDA, CDR2 SQIVND (reference sequence). Deletions cut 5 bases from V and 4 bases from J, with 8 bases between. The CDR3 sequence is 12 residues long. In DNA, the CDR3 is TGTGCCAGTAGTCTCAGGGGAGAGACCCAGTACTTC. Protein: CASSLRGETQYF. Full variable domain (missing parts from reference TRBV19 and TRBJ2-5): DGGITQSPKYLFRKEGQNVTLSCEQNLNHDAMYWYRQDPGQGLRLIYYSQIVNDFQKGDIAEGYSVSREKKESFPLTVTSAQKNPTAFYLCASSLRGETQYFGPGTRLLVL.